The rows below give T cell receptor beta chains drawn from one sample of a study of cytomegalovirus exposure and HLA in healthy donors. Repertoires were generated with immunoSEQ multiplex PCR, while TCRdb's copy carries only in-frame clones and drops some. The data show around 150,000 clones, around three quarters seen once. Source material: PBMCs. The source of these receptors is a young man in good health and CMV-seronegative. CDR3s include the opening cysteine and the closing phenylalanine or tryptophan. The D gene is left open where the match is weak. Size values are once, few and many counts, or a class for expanded clones, and some rows have none.

J gene | D gene | CDR3 length | clone size | V gene | CDR3 DNA | CDR3 protein
TRBJ2-7 | . | 14 | few | TRBV6-5 | TGTGCCAGCAGTTACGCGGGGCTATCCTACGAGCAGTACTTC | CASSYAGLSYEQYF
TRBJ2-7 | . | 13 | . | TRBV28 | TGTGCCAGCAGTCCTGGGGCCTTATACGAGCAGTACTTC | CASSPGALYEQYF
TRBJ1-2 | . | 14 | . | TRBV6-5 | TGTGCCAGCAGTATAGCTAGTTTTAACTATGGCTACACCTTC | CASSIASFNYGYTF
TRBJ2-3 | TRBD2 | 15 | . | TRBV28 | TGTGCCAGCAGCCTAGCGGGGGGCCGGGCAGATACGCAGTATTTT | CASSLAGGRADTQYF
TRBJ1-4 | TRBD1 | 16 | . | TRBV28 | TGTGCCAGCATCCCGACAGGACAGGCAACTAATGAAAAACTGTTTTTT | CASIPTGQATNEKLFF
TRBJ1-1 | TRBD1 | 11 | . | TRBV6-5 | TGTGCCAGCCGGGACAGGGGTGCAGCTTTCTTT | CASRDRGAAFF
TRBJ2-7 | . | 15 | once | TRBV14 | TGTGCCAGCAGCCAGAGTGGCGGCCCCACCTACGAGCAGTACTTC | CASSQSGGPTYEQYF
TRBJ2-7 | TRBD2 | 15 | few | TRBV7-6 | TGTGCCAGCAGCTTAGATACTAGCGGGACCTACGAGCAGTACTTC | CASSLDTSGTYEQYF
TRBJ2-7 | . | 13 | . | TRBV27 | TGTGCCAGCAGTTTTATACAGAACAACGAGCAGTACTTC | CASSFIQNNEQYF
TRBJ1-2 | . | 17 | . | TRBV28 | TGTGCCAGCAGTTTCGAGGTGCGTGCGGGGCGTCACTATGGCTACACCTTC | CASSFEVRAGRHYGYTF
TRBJ2-3 | . | 16 | . | TRBV5-1 | TGCGCCAGCAGCTTGGCGGCGGGGCGCTTCACAGATACGCAGTATTTT | CASSLAAGRFTDTQYF
TRBJ1-3 | . | 16 | many | TRBV5-8 | TGTGCCAGCAGCCGAAGACAGCTCAGCTCTGGAAACACCATATATTTT | CASSRRQLSSGNTIYF
TRBJ2-2 | TRBD2 | 17 | . | TRBV7-3 | TGTGCCAGCAGCTTAACTAGGACTAGTCCGAACACCGGGGAGCTGTTTTTT | CASSLTRTSPNTGELFF
TRBJ2-3 | TRBD2 | 18 | . | TRBV9 | TGTGCCAGCAGCGTAGCTACGGGGACTAGCGGGAGGACAGATACGCAGTATTTT | CASSVATGTSGRTDTQYF
TRBJ2-4 | TRBD1 | 16 | . | TRBV6-4 | TGTGCCACCATTCCGGGACAGTTACTAGCCAAAAACATTCAGTACTTC | CATIPGQLLAKNIQYF
TRBJ2-1 | . | 11 | . | TRBV20-1 | TGCAGTGCTAGAGGGGAGAATGAGCAGTTCTTC | CSARGENEQFF
TRBJ2-2 | . | 13 | . | TRBV27 | TGTGCCAGCAGTGGCAGTGGCACCGGGGAGCTGTTTTTT | CASSGSGTGELFF
TRBJ1-3 | . | 14 | . | TRBV28 | TGTGCCAGCAACGAAGACAGATCTGGAAACACCATATATTTT | CASNEDRSGNTIYF